Shown below are 10 T cell receptor beta chains from a single sample sequenced in a study of identical twins. TCRdb reanalysed the 5' RACE reads using MiXCR and keeps one entry per CDR3 protein. The sample lists under 400,000 distinct CDR3 sequences, around 9% seen once, with over 7% in the top ten. What was sequenced was naive T cells sorted from blood. Receptors originate from a woman aged 45 to 65 in good health.

At least ten counts were recorded for this clonotype. The genes are TRBV12-3 or TRBV12-4 and TRBJ2-7; 7 bases line up with TRBD2. CDR3 length equals 15 residues. J was trimmed by 0 bases and V by 6 bases; bases with no gene match: 8. As DNA, the CDR3 is TGTGCCAGCAGACCAGGGCGGGAGTCCTCCTACGAGCAGTACTTC. Its translation is CASRPGRESSYEQYF.

The J gene is TRBJ2-1, the V gene TRBV30; the D gene is possibly TRBD1 (6 bases). Germline assignment: CDR1 GTSNPN and CDR2 SVGIG (reference sequence). CDR3 length: 14 amino acids. Trimming shortened V by 3 bases and J by 6 bases, and 15 bases separated the two germline ends. CDR3 coding DNA: TGTGCCTGGAGCGACAGGTCTAGACTCAATGAGCAGTTCTTC. Residues: CAWSDRSRLNEQFF.

About this clonotype itself: Possible read error: a much larger clone is one base away. The genes are TRBV3-1 and TRBJ2-6; D remains unclear. This CDR3 comprises 16 residues. Per germline, CDR1 LGHDT and CDR2 YNNKEL (reference sequence). The CDR3 nucleotides are TGTGCCTGCAGCTTGAGACGTGAGGCTGGGGCCAACGTCCTGACTTTC. Its translation is CACSLRREAGANVLTF.

As regards this clonotype: Given a much more abundant clone one base away, this may be a read error. J is TRBJ2-2 and V is TRBV18; D remains unclear. Germline V lookup: CDR1 KGHSH, CDR2 LQKENI. CDR3 length: 18 residues. V lost 5 bases and J lost 0, with 19 bases in between. DNA of the CDR3: TGTGCCAGCTCAGCATGGCCCCTTACGGCAGCGAACACCGGGGAGCTGTTTTTT. Translation gives CASSAWPLTAANTGELFF.

This clonotype has only a few counts. This chain connects TRBV20-1 to TRBJ2-1, with D possibly being TRBD2 (5 bases). Per the germline V gene, CDR1 is DFQATT and CDR2 is SNEGSKA (reference sequence). This CDR3 has 11 residues. Deletions cut 4 bases from V and 14 bases from J, with 15 bases between. The chain's CDR3 is CSAIQGGYKFF. For the CDR3, the DNA is TGCAGTGCTATCCAAGGAGGATACAAGTTCTTC.

This clonotype was observed a few times. The chain combines TRBV4-1 with TRBJ2-5, with D possibly TRBD2 on 5 matching bases. The CDR3 length is 15 residues. V lost 5 bases to trimming and J lost 4 bases, with 17 bases between them. Germline lookup yields CDR1 MGHRA and CDR2 YSYEKL. CDR3 region: CASSDTWGVRETQYF. The DNA for the CDR3 is TGCGCCAGCAGCGATACCTGGGGAGTGAGAGAGACCCAGTACTTC.

This chain uses TRBV11-3 with TRBJ2-1, with a weak D call TRBD2 (5 bases). With 2 bases removed from V and 7 bases from J, the gap between germline ends came to 18 bases. CDR1 and CDR2 from the germline V gene are SGHNT and YENEEA. CDR3 length equals 16 residues. The CDR3 spells CASSLQGRIAGNEQFF. CDR3 sequence (DNA): TGTGCCAGCAGCTTACAAGGGAGAATAGCTGGAAATGAGCAGTTCTTC.

This clonotype has more than one count but fewer than ten. The genes are TRBV5-4 and TRBJ1-3; D remains ambiguous. The CDR3 has 16 amino acids. CDR1 and CDR2 (germline): SGHNT, YYREEE (reference sequence). Trimming removed 0 bases at V and 0 bases at J, with 10 bases between. CDR3 DNA sequence: TGTGCCAGCAGCTTGGGTCCGGGCCCCTCTGGAAACACCATATATTTT. Protein product: CASSLGPGPSGNTIYF.

This clonotype was seen more than once but under ten times. The genes are TRBV7-3 and TRBJ2-5; D not resolved. Germline V gene sequence: CDR1 SGHTA, CDR2 FQGTGA. V gave up 0 bases and J gave up 4 bases, with 9 bases separating them. The CDR3 sequence is 14 residues long. This CDR3 is CASSLTSWGETQYF. The CDR3 coding sequence is TGTGCCAGCAGCTTAACGTCTTGGGGAGAGACCCAGTACTTC.

This clonotype was counted at least ten times. V and J are TRBV4-1 and TRBJ2-2, with 9 positions matching TRBD2. V lost 4 bases, J lost 9 bases, and 6 bases stayed unmatched. Germline loops: CDR1 MGHRA, CDR2 YSYEKL. CDR3 size: 14 residues. The CDR3 sequence: CASSRKTSGRELFF. In DNA form, the CDR3 reads TGCGCCAGCAGCCGGAAGACTAGCGGCCGGGAGCTGTTTTTT.